The 26 T cell receptor beta chains below all came from one sample that was sequenced in a study of cytomegalovirus exposure and HLA in healthy donors. In the PCR, 60 Vbeta and 13 Jbeta primers were used. TCRdb's copy holds only in-frame clones and misses some; the assay was immunoSEQ multiplex PCR. Among about 100,000 clones listed, about 70% were seen once. Sequencing was carried out using PBMCs. These receptors all stem from a woman in her late teens or twenties in good health and CMV-seropositive.

The chain combines TRBV6-5 with TRBJ2-5; D might be TRBD1 (5 bases). CDR3 length equals 14 residues. With 5 bases removed from V and 5 bases from J, the gap between germline ends came to 15 bases. From germline, CDR1 is MNHEY and CDR2 SVGAGI. The CDR3 here is CASSDWGNGETQYF. CDR3 nucleotides: TGTGCCAGCAGTGATTGGGGCAACGGGGAGACCCAGTACTTC.

V and J are TRBV21-1 and TRBJ2-6; no check of the table's D call, TRBD1, against the DNA was made. TRBV21-1 is tagged as a pseudogene. The CDR3 totals 18 residues. The CDR3 DNA reads TGTGCCAGCAGCGAGCAGGGGTACCGAAACTCTGGGGCCAACGTCCTGACTTTC. Translation: CASSEQGYRNSGANVLTF.

This clone has a single count. The V call is TRBV27, the J call TRBJ1-2; 7 nucleotides match TRBD1. The CDR3 is 16 amino acids. Losses at the gene ends were 11 bases for V and 0 bases for J; bases not matched to a gene: 15. CDR1 is MNHEY and CDR2 is SMNVEV in the germline V gene (reference sequence). The CDR3 region is CAFEGTATRANYGYTF. In DNA, the CDR3 is TGTGCCTTTGAGGGGACAGCAACTAGAGCTAACTATGGCTACACCTTC.

The rearrangement joins TRBV10-3 to TRBJ2-7, with 9 bases that match TRBD2. There are 13 residues in the CDR3. V lost 9 bases, J lost 3 bases, and 6 bases stayed unmatched. CDR1 and CDR2 (germline): ENHRY, SYGVKD. The CDR3 coding sequence is TGTGCCATAAGACTAGCGGTAGGCTACGAGCAGTACTTC. Amino acids: CAIRLAVGYEQYF.

The chain links TRBV6-5 to TRBJ2-3; TRBD2 aligns across 11 bases. The CDR3 length is 15 residues. Germline V gene lookup returns CDR1 MNHEY and CDR2 SVGAGI. Losses at the gene ends were 8 bases for V and 4 bases for J; bases not matched to a gene: 8. For the CDR3, the DNA is TGTGCCAGCGCAAATAGCGGGGGGGAATCAGATACGCAGTATTTT. Its translation is CASANSGGESDTQYF.

This chain connects TRBV14 to TRBJ1-2, with D tentatively TRBD1 (6 bases). The V and J ends lost 4 bases and 6 bases respectively, with 18 bases between them. The germline V gene encodes CDR1 SGHDN and CDR2 FVKESK. The CDR3 runs to 15 residues. The CDR3 reads CASSPTGQKAHGYTF. DNA of the CDR3: TGTGCCAGCAGCCCAACCGGACAGAAGGCCCATGGCTACACCTTC.

This clone was seen a single time. The CDR3: CASSLGGSDTGELFF. The CDR3 nucleotides are TGCGCCAGCAGCTTGGGAGGGAGTGACACCGGGGAGCTGTTTTTT. This sequence joins TRBV5-1 and TRBJ2-2, with D perhaps matching TRBD2 (5 bases). The CDR3 runs 15 residues. Per the germline V gene, CDR1 is SGHRS and CDR2 is YFSETQ. The V and J ends lost 0 bases and 3 bases respectively, with 9 bases between them.

J is TRBJ1-4 and V is TRBV6-5; TRBD1 might be the D (5 bases). The CDR3 is 14 amino acids. Per germline, CDR1 MNHEY and CDR2 SVGAGI. Trimming removed 6 bases from V and 8 bases from J, with 16 bases in between. DNA for the CDR3: TGTGCCAGCAGGGCCGGGACGGCGGGGGAAAAACTGTTTTTT. It codes for CASRAGTAGEKLFF.

The genes are TRBV6-5 and TRBJ2-1, with TRBD2 as a possible D gene (5 bases). Germline CDR1 reads MNHEY; CDR2 reads SVGAGI. This CDR3 is 11 amino acids long. V dropped 8 bases and J dropped 7 bases, with 9 bases sitting between them. In nucleotides, the CDR3 is TGTGCCAGCCTAGGGAGAAATGAGCAGTTCTTC. Protein sequence: CASLGRNEQFF.

The V and J genes are TRBV14 and TRBJ1-4; TRBD1 agrees at 9 bases. Germline values: CDR1 SGHDN, CDR2 FVKESK. This CDR3 is 15 amino acids long. V gave up 4 bases and J gave up 3 bases; unmatched junction bases: 3. The CDR3, as DNA: TGTGCCAGCAGCCGATGGGACAGGGCTAATGAAAAACTGTTTTTT. Its protein product is CASSRWDRANEKLFF.

The chain is built from TRBV5-6 and TRBJ2-7; 7 nucleotides line up with TRBD1. CDR1 and CDR2 (germline): SGHDT, YYEEEE. This CDR3 contains 15 residues. J gave up 0 bases and V 0 bases, and 3 bases lay outside the gene matches. The CDR3 sequence: CASSLADRASYEQYF. Here the CDR3 DNA reads TGTGCCAGCAGCTTGGCCGACAGGGCCTCCTACGAGCAGTACTTC.

This sequence joins TRBV11-2 and TRBJ2-7; TRBD1 agrees at 7 bases. V shed 0 bases, J shed 5 bases, and the junction held 10 bases outside the gene matches. CDR1 and CDR2 (germline): SGHAT, FQNNGV. The CDR3 is 16 amino acids. The CDR3 loop reads CASSLDWDRKGDEQYF. CDR3 bases: TGTGCCAGCAGCTTAGATTGGGACAGAAAAGGGGACGAGCAGTACTTC.

This rearrangement joins TRBV7-8 to TRBJ2-5; 9 bases map to TRBD2. Per germline, CDR1 SGHVS and CDR2 FQNEAQ. This CDR3 contains 15 residues. Trimming at V came to 4 bases and at J to 4 bases, leaving 7 bases not matched to a gene. CDR3 amino acids: CASSYSGSGPETQYF. The CDR3 DNA is TGTGCCAGCAGCTATAGCGGGAGTGGCCCAGAGACCCAGTACTTC.

The V and J genes are TRBV29-1 and TRBJ2-7; 7 bases line up with TRBD2. Germline V gene lookup returns CDR1 SQVTM and CDR2 ANQGSEA. Trimming took 6 bases from V and 4 from J; bases not matched to a gene: 6. The CDR3 extends over 12 amino acids. In DNA, the CDR3 is TGCAGCGTCAGGCGGGAGTGGTACGAGCAGTACTTC. This codes for CSVRREWYEQYF.

The chain links TRBV6-5 to TRBJ2-7; 7 nucleotides line up with TRBD2. Germline lookup yields CDR1 MNHEY and CDR2 SVGAGI. This CDR3 is built from 15 residues. J gave up 1 base and V 4 bases, and 7 bases lay outside the gene matches. This CDR3 is CASSSETSPSYEQYF. The DNA for the CDR3 is TGTGCCAGCAGTTCTGAGACTAGCCCGTCCTACGAGCAGTACTTC.

V usage is TRBV5-1 and J usage is TRBJ2-2; 10 bases match TRBD1. V trimming: 4 bases; J trimming: 5 bases; junction bases outside the gene matches: 2. This CDR3 spans 14 amino acids. Germline V gene lookup returns CDR1 SGHRS and CDR2 YFSETQ. The CDR3 here is CASSRQGATGELFF. CDR3 bases: TGCGCCAGCAGCCGACAGGGGGCAACCGGGGAGCTGTTTTTT.

The chain carries TRBV5-6 and TRBJ1-2; unclear D gene. The CDR3 is made up of 12 amino acids. The V gene's germline CDR1 is SGHDT and CDR2 YYEEEE. V lost 0 bases and J 11 bases, leaving 11 bases between the germline ends. CDR3 loop: CASSLDRLLYTF. The CDR3, as DNA: TGTGCCAGCAGCTTGGATCGGTTGCTGTACACCTTC.

The V call is TRBV5-1, the J call TRBJ2-1; 9 nucleotides line up with TRBD2. After removal of 0 bases from V and 4 bases from J, the junction contained 5 bases not matched to a gene. Germline CDR1 is SGHRS and CDR2 is YFSETQ. This CDR3 contains 16 residues. CDR3 residues: CASSLGAGGSYNEQFF. The CDR3 coding sequence is TGCGCCAGCAGCTTGGGGGCGGGAGGGTCGTACAATGAGCAGTTCTTC.

This chain uses TRBV19 with TRBJ2-5; 10 nucleotides align to TRBD1. The V gene's germline CDR1 is LNHDA and CDR2 SQIVND (reference sequence). Unmatched junction bases numbered 5, after V lost 8 bases and J lost 5 bases. This CDR3 comprises 13 residues. In DNA form, the CDR3 reads TGTGCCAGTGGAAGGGACAGGGGTGAGACCCAGTACTTC. Its protein product is CASGRDRGETQYF.

The chain uses TRBV18 and TRBJ2-3; 12 nucleotides align to TRBD2. V lost 3 bases to trimming and J lost 2 bases; unmatched junction nucleotides: 3. From germline, CDR1 is KGHSH and CDR2 LQKENI. The CDR3 is 16 amino acids. CDR3 nucleotide sequence: TGTGCCAGCTCACCCAGACTAGCGGGGGACACAGATACGCAGTATTTT. Its translation is CASSPRLAGDTDTQYF.

The V gene is TRBV5-8, the J gene TRBJ2-7; TRBD1 matches 8 bases. Germline assignment: CDR1 SGHTS and CDR2 YDEGEE. CDR3 size: 13 residues. V trimming: 3 bases; J trimming: 5 bases; junction bases outside the gene matches: 4. CDR3 region: CASSSRGRDEQYF. The CDR3 DNA reads TGTGCCAGCAGCTCCAGGGGGCGCGACGAGCAGTACTTC.

The table lists this clone with a few counts. The chain recombines TRBV5-6 with TRBJ2-7; the D gene is possibly TRBD2 (5 bases). Trimming pared 1 base from V and 6 bases from J, leaving 11 bases between. CDR3 length: 13 residues. CDR1 is SGHDT, CDR2 YYEEEE, per germline. The CDR3 here is CASSLKLAPEQYF. CDR3 nucleotide sequence: TGTGCCAGCAGCTTGAAGTTAGCGCCCGAGCAGTACTTC.

The rearrangement links TRBV30 to TRBJ1-1, with D possibly TRBD1 on 5 matching bases. The germline gives CDR1 GTSNPN, CDR2 SVGIG (reference sequence). The V end lost 2 bases, the J end lost 4 bases, and 11 bases lay between the germline ends. The CDR3 spans 13 residues. As DNA, the CDR3 is TGTGCCTGGAGTCCCCAGGGTGGCACTGAAGCTTTCTTT. It encodes CAWSPQGGTEAFF.

The DNA for the CDR3 is TGTGCCAGCAGCTTATTCGGGGACGGACTAGCGGGAGCTAGGGAGCAGTTCTTC. Encoded protein: CASSLFGDGLAGAREQFF. The chain uses TRBV5-4 and TRBJ2-1, with 13 bases lining up with TRBD2. J was trimmed by 10 bases and V by 2 bases; bases with no gene match: 15. The CDR3 loop spans 18 amino acids. Germline V lookup: CDR1 SGHNT, CDR2 YYREEE (reference sequence).

This clone was recorded a few times. The chain employs TRBV7-8 and TRBJ2-5, with unresolved D. CDR3 length: 12 amino acids. The V gene lost 6 bases and the J gene lost 2 bases, with 7 bases spanning the gap. Germline assignment: CDR1 SGHVS and CDR2 FQNEAQ. The CDR3 DNA reads TGTGCCAGCAGAATAACACAAGAGACCCAGTACTTC. Amino acid sequence: CASRITQETQYF.

The chain is built from TRBV5-5 and TRBJ2-1; D might be TRBD1 (6 bases). V lost 5 bases and J lost 8, with 11 bases in between. The CDR3 consists of 12 residues. CDR1 SGHKS and CDR2 YYEKEE come from the germline V gene (reference sequence). CDR3 in amino acids: CASRTGFDEQFF. DNA of the CDR3: TGTGCCAGCAGAACAGGGTTCGATGAGCAGTTCTTC.